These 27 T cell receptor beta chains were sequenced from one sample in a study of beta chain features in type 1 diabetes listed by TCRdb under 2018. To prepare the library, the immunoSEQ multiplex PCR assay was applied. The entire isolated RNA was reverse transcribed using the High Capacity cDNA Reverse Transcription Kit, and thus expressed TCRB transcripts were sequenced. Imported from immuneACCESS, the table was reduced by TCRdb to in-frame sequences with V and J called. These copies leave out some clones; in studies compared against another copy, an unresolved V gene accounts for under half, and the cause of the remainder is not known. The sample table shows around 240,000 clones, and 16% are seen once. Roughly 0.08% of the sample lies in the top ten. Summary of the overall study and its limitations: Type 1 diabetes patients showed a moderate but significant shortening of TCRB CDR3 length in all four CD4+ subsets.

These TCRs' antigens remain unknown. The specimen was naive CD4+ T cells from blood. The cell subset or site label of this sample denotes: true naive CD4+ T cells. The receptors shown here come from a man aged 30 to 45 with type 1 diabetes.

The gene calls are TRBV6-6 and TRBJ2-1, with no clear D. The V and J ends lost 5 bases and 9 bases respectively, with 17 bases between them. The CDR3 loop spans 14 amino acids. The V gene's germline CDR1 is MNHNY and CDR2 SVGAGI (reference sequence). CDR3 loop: CASSARLQVGEQFF. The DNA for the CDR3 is TGTGCCAGCAGTGCACGCCTCCAGGTGGGTGAGCAGTTCTTC.

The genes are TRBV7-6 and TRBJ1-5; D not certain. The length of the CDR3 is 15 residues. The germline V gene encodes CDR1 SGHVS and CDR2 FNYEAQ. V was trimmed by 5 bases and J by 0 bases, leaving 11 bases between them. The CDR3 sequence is CASSLAGYSNQPQHF. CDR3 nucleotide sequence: TGTGCCAGCAGCCTCGCCGGATATAGCAATCAGCCCCAGCATTTT.

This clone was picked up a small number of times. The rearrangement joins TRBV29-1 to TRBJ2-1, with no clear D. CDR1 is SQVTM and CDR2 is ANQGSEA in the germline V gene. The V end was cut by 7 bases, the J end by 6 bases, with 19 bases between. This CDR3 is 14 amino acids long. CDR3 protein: CSAIPSERGNEQFF. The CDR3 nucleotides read TGCAGCGCAATCCCCAGCGAAAGAGGCAATGAGCAGTTCTTC.

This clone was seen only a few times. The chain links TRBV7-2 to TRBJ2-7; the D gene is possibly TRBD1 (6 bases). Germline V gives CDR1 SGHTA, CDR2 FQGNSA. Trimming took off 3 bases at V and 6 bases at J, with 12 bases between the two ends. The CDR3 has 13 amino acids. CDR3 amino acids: CASSLTRGSEQYF. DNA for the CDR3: TGTGCCAGCAGCTTGACCAGGGGCAGCGAGCAGTACTTC.

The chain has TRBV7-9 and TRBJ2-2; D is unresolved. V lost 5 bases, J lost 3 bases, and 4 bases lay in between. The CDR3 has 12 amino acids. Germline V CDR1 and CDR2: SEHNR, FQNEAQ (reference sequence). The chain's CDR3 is CASSVYTGELFF. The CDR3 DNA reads TGTGCCAGCAGCGTTTACACCGGGGAGCTGTTTTTT.

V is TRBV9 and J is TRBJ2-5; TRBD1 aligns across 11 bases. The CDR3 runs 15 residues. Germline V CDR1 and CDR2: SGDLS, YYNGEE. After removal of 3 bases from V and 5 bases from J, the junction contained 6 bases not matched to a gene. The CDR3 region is CASSGDRGYRETQYF. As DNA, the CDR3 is TGTGCCAGCAGCGGGGACAGGGGGTATCGTGAGACCCAGTACTTC.

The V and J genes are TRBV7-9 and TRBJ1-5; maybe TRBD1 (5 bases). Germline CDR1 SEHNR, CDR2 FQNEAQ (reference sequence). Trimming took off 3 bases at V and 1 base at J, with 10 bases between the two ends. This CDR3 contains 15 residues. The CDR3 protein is CASSLGGGSNQPQHF. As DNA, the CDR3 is TGTGCCAGCAGCTTGGGCGGGGGGAGCAATCAGCCCCAGCATTTT.

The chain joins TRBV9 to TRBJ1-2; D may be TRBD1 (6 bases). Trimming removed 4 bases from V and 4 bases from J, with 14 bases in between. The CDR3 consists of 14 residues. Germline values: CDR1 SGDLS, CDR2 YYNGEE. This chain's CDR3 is CASSPSTGSYGYTF. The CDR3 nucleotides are TGTGCCAGCAGCCCCTCAACAGGGAGCTATGGCTACACCTTC.

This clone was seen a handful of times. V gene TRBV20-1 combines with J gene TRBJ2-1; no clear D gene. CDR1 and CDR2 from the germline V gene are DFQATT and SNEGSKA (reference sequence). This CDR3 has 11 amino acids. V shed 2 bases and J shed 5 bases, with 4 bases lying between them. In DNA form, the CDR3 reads TGCAGTGCTAGACGGAACAATGAGCAGTTCTTC. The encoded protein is CSARRNNEQFF.

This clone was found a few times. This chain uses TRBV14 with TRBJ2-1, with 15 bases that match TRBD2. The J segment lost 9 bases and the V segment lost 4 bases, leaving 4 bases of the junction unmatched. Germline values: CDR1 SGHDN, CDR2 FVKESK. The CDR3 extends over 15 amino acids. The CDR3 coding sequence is TGTGCCAGCAGCCGGGGACTAGCGGGAGGCGGTGAGCAGTTCTTC. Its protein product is CASSRGLAGGGEQFF.

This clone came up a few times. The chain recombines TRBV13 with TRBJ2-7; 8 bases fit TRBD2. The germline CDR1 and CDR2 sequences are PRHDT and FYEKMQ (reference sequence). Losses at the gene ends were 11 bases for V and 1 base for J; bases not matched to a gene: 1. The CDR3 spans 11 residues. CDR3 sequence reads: CASGGSYEQYF. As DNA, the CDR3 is TGTGCCTCGGGGGGGTCCTACGAGCAGTACTTC. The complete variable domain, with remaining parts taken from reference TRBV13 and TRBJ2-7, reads AAGVIQSPRHLIKEKRETATLKCYPIPRHDTVYWYQQGPGQDPQFLISFYEKMQSDKGSIPDRFSAQQFSDYHSELNMSSLELGDSALYFCASGGSYEQYFGPGTRLTVT.

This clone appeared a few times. CDR3 protein: CSASGANEQFF. The CDR3 bases are TGCAGTGCTAGTGGTGCTAATGAGCAGTTCTTC. This chain connects TRBV20-1 to TRBJ2-1; D gene unclear. Germline V gene data show CDR1 as DFQATT and CDR2 as SNEGSKA (reference sequence). The ends were cut back, 3 bases at V and 7 bases at J, with 7 bases in the middle. This CDR3 is 11 amino acids long.

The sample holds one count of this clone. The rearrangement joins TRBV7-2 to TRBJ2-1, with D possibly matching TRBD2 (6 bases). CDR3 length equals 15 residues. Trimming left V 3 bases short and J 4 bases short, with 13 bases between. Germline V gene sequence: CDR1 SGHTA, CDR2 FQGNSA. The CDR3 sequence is CASSFVTRGYNEQFF. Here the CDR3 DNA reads TGTGCCAGCAGCTTTGTGACTAGAGGGTACAATGAGCAGTTCTTC.

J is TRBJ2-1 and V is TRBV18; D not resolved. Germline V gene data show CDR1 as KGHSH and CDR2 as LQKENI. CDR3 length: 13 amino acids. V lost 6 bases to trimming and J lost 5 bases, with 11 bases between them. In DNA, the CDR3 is TGTGCCAGCTCCGTTGATTCTGACAATGAGCAGTTCTTC. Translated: CASSVDSDNEQFF. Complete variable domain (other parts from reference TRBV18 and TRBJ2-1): NAGVMQNPRHLVRRRGQEARLRCSPMKGHSHVYWYRQLPEEGLKFMVYLQKENIIDESGMPKERFSAEFPKEGPSILRIQQVVRGDSAAYFCASSVDSDNEQFFGPGTRLTVL.

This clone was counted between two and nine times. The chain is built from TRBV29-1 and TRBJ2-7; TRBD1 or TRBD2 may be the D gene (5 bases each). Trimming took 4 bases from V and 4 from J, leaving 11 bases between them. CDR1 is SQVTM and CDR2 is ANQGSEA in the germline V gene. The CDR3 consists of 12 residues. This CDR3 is CSVVRGDYEQYF. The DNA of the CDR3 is TGCAGCGTTGTTAGGGGAGATTACGAGCAGTACTTC.

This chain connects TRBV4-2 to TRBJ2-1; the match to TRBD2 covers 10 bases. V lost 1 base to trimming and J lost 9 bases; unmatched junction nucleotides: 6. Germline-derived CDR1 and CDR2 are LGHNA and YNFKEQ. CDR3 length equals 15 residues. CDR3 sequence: CASSQGLAGEGEQFF. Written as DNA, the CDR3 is TGTGCCAGCAGCCAAGGGCTAGCGGGAGAAGGTGAGCAGTTCTTC.

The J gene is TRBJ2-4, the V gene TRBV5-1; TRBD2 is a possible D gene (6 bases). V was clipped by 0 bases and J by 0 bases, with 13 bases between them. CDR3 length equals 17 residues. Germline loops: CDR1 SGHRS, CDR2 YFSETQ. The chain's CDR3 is CASSLGPGDGAKNIQYF. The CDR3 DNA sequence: TGCGCCAGCAGCTTGGGTCCGGGAGACGGAGCCAAAAACATTCAGTACTTC.

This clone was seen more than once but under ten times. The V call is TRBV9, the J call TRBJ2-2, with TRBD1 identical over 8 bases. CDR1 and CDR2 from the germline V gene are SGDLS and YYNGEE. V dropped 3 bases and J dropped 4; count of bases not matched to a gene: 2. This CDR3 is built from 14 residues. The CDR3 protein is CASSGTGTTGELFF. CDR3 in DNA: TGTGCCAGCAGCGGGACAGGGACCACCGGGGAGCTGTTTTTT. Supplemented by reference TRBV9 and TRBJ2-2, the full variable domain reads DSGVTQTPKHLITATGQRVTLRCSPRSGDLSVYWYQQSLDQGLQFLIQYYNGEERAKGNILERFSAQQFPDLHSELNLSSLELGDSALYFCASSGTGTTGELFFGEGSRLTVL.

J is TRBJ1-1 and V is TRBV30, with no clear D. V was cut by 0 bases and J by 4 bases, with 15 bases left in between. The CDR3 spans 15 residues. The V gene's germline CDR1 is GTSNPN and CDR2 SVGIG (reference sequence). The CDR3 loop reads CAWSVLATTSTEAFF. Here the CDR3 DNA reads TGTGCCTGGAGTGTACTCGCAACGACCAGCACTGAAGCTTTCTTT. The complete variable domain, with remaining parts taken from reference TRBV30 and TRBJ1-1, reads SQTIHQWPATLVQPVGSPLSLECTVEGTSNPNLYWYRQAAGRGLQLLFYSVGIGQISSEVPQNLSASRPQDRQFILSSKKLLLSDSGFYLCAWSVLATTSTEAFFGQGTRLTVV.

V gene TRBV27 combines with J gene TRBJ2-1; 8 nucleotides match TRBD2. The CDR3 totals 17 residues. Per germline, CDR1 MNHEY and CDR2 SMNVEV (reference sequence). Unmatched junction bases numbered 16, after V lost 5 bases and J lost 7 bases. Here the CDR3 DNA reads TGTGCCAGCAGTACCCCAAGGAGAGCGGGAGTCGGAAATGAGCAGTTCTTC. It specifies CASSTPRRAGVGNEQFF.

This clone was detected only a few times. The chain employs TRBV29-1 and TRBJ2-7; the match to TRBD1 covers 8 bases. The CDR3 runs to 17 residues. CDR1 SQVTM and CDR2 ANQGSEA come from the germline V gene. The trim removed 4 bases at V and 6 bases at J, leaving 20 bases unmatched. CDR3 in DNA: TGCAGCGTTGGCGGCAGGGGGCTGGCCGGGACTGTAGGCGAGCAGTACTTC. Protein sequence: CSVGGRGLAGTVGEQYF.

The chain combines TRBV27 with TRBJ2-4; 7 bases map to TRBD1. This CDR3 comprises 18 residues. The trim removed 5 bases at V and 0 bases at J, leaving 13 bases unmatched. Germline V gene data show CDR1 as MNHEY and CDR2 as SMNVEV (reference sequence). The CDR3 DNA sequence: TGTGCCAGCAGTCCACACGGACAGGAACCCTTAGCCAAAAACATTCAGTACTTC. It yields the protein CASSPHGQEPLAKNIQYF.

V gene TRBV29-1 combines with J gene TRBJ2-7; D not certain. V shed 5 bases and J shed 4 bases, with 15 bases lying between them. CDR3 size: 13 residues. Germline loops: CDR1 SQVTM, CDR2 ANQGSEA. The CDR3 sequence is CSVRTDTRYEQYF. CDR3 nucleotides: TGCAGCGTTAGGACGGATACCCGGTACGAGCAGTACTTC.

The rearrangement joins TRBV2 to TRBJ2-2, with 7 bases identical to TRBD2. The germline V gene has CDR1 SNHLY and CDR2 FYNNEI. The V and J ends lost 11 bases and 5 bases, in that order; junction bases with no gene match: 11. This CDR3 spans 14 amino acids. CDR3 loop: CAGEGGSRTGELFF. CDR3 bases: TGTGCCGGGGAGGGAGGGAGCAGGACCGGGGAGCTGTTTTTT.

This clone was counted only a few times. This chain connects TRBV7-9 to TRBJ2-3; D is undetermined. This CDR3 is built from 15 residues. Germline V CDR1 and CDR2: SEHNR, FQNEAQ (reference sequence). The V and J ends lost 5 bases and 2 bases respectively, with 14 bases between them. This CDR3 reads CASSAWRRATDTQYF. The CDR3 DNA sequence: TGTGCCAGCAGCGCGTGGCGGCGCGCCACAGATACGCAGTATTTT.

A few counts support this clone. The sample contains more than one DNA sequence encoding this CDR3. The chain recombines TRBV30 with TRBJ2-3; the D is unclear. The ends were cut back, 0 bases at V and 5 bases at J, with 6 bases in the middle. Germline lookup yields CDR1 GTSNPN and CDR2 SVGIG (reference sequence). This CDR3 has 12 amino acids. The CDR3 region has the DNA TGTGCCTGGAGTGTACGAGGAGATACGCAGTATTTT. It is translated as CAWSVRGDTQYF.

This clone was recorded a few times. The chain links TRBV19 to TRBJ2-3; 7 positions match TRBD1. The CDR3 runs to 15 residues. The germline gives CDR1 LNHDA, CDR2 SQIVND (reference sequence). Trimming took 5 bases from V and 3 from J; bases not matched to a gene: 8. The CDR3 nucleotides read TGTGCCAGTAGTCCCCGAGAGACAGGGACAGATACGCAGTATTTT. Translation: CASSPRETGTDTQYF.